This T cell receptor (beta chain) is drawn from a study of cytomegalovirus exposure and HLA in healthy donors. Points from the study as a whole: In a later analysis, specific HLA alleles were associated with 15,000 to 20,000 TCR beta sequences at a 0.05 false discovery rate. The dataset shows that most TCR sequences were rare, while some public TCRs occurred in many donors. TCR beta V- and J-gene trimming, according to a later analysis, was linked to a missense DCLRE1C variant.

Use of 60 Vbeta and 13 Jbeta primers characterized the PCR. Measured with immunoSEQ multiplex PCR; TCRdb has only the in-frame clones, and not every one. This table lists approximately 50,000 clones. Germline CDR1 reads SNHLY; CDR2 reads FYNNEI. CDR3 length: 14 residues. The V and J ends lost 4 bases and 2 bases respectively, with 11 bases between them. Comments on this clone: What it binds is unknown.

Donors showed nominal health when sampled, although they likely had unrecorded immune exposures. The chain combines TRBV2 with TRBJ1-2; weak D call: TRBD1 (6 bases). The receptor was isolated from a male donor in good health and CMV-seropositive. The sequencing sample was made of PBMCs. The CDR3 loop reads CASSVRTENYGYTF. The CDR3 DNA reads as TGTGCCAGCAGTGTTCGGACAGAGAACTATGGCTACACCTTC.